This TCR beta chain was sequenced for a study of regulatory T cells in long-lasting Graves disease. Researchers made TCR beta libraries by using iRepertoire HTBI primers and running Arm-PCR on CDR3 regions. TCRdb reanalysed the multiplex PCR reads using MiXCR and keeps one entry per CDR3 protein. The sample carries 310,000 or so distinct CDR3 sequences, roughly 21% recorded once. Time point specified: persistent/refractory GD, antithyroid drugs over 5 years with positive TRAb. RNA isolated from PBMCs was used to make the TCR library. As collected, the peripheral blood samples measured about 9.6 milliliters each and went into EDTA tubes. This TCR derives from a female donor with Graves disease. Sequences were derived from peripheral blood mononuclear cells (PBMCs), sampled when the disease was refractory, from a patient treated with antithyroid drugs.

The CDR3 nucleotides are TGTGCCTGGGAGGAGAAAAATGAAAAACTGTTTTTT. Amino acids: CAWEEKNEKLFF. V and J are TRBV30 and TRBJ1-4; no clear D. The CDR3 runs 12 residues. Germline V gene lookup returns CDR1 GTSNPN and CDR2 SVGIG (reference sequence). V was shortened by 5 bases and J by 5 bases, with 9 bases between the two germline ends. Supplemented by reference TRBV30 and TRBJ1-4, the full variable domain reads SQTIHQWPATLVQPVGSPLSLECTVEGTSNPNLYWYRQAAGRGLQLLFYSVGIGQISSEVPQNLSASRPQDRQFILSSKKLLLSDSGFYLCAWEEKNEKLFFGSGTQLSVL.